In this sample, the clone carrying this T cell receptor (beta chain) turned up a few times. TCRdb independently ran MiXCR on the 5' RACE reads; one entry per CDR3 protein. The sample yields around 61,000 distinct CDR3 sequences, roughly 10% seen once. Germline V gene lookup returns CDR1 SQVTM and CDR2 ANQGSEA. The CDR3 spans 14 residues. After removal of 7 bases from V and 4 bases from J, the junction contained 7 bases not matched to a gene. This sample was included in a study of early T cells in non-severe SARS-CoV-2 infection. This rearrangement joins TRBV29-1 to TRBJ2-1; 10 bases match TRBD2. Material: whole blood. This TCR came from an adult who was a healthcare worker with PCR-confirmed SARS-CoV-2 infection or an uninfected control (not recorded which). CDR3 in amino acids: CSDAGTSVYNEQFF. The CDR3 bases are TGCAGCGACGCCGGGACTAGCGTTTACAATGAGCAGTTCTTC.